Listed below are T cell receptor beta chains from one sample, sequenced in a study of response to subunit inactivated influenza vaccine. TCRdb re-analysed the RT-PCR reads in MiXCR, keeping a single row per CDR3 protein. The data show some 570,000 distinct CDR3 sequences, 10% to 12% seen once. This same sample was also part of a study on T cells expressing NK-cell markers.

The sequencing here drew on PBMCs from blood, taken on the day of vaccination. Receptor source: a man over 45 who received an inactivated influenza vaccine. Each CDR3 is given with its conserved first and last residue. D genes are given only for firm matches. Clone size is stated in some rows and not others, as once, few, many or a class when expanded.

V: TRBV27
J: TRBJ2-7
D: TRBD2
size: NA
DNA: TGTGCCAGCAGCCCTCCTTGGCGGCTAGCGGGCCCGGAGTGGTACTACGAGCAGTACTTC
CDR3: CASSPPWRLAGPEWYYEQYF

V: TRBV11-2
J: TRBJ1-3
D: NA
size: many
DNA: TGTGCCAGCAGCTTCTCGGCAGGGTCTGGAAACACCATATATTTT
CDR3: CASSFSAGSGNTIYF

V: TRBV3-1
J: TRBJ2-4
D: NA
size: many
DNA: TGTGCCAGCAGCCTACGAAACATTCAGTACTTC
CDR3: CASSLRNIQYF

V: TRBV7-2
J: TRBJ2-7
D: TRBD2
size: NA
DNA: TGTGCCAGCAGCCCGACTAGCGGGGAATCCTACGAGCAGTACTTC
CDR3: CASSPTSGESYEQYF

V: TRBV7-2
J: TRBJ1-1
D: NA
size: many
DNA: TGTGCCAGCAGCTTAAGTCGGGGTGGAGGCACTGAAGCTTTCTTT
CDR3: CASSLSRGGGTEAFF

V: TRBV7-2
J: TRBJ2-1
D: NA
size: once
DNA: TGTGCCAGCAGCTTAGCGAACACGGCCGTCCATGAGCAGTTCTTC
CDR3: CASSLANTAVHEQFF

V: TRBV2
J: TRBJ2-7
D: NA
size: NA
DNA: TGTGCCAGCAGTGACTTGTTTGGAGACTACGAGCAGTACTTC
CDR3: CASSDLFGDYEQYF

V: TRBV9
J: TRBJ2-3
D: NA
size: NA
DNA: TGTGCCAGCAAGGTAGCAGAGAGCACAGATACGCAGTATTTT
CDR3: CASKVAESTDTQYF

V: TRBV20-1
J: TRBJ2-7
D: NA
size: NA
DNA: TGCAGTGCTCCAGAAGTAGGGAGCCGGACCTGGGAGCAGTACTTC
CDR3: CSAPEVGSRTWEQYF

V: TRBV20-1
J: TRBJ2-2
D: TRBD2
size: few
DNA: TGCAGTGCTAAGAGGGGCTTTGCTAGCGGGGCGAACACCGGGGAGCTGTTTTTT
CDR3: CSAKRGFASGANTGELFF

V: TRBV3-1
J: TRBJ2-1
D: NA
size: few
DNA: TGTGCCAGCAGCCAGGGACGCGGCTTTGAGCAGTTCTTC
CDR3: CASSQGRGFEQFF

V: TRBV6-1
J: TRBJ2-2
D: TRBD1
size: few
DNA: TGTGCCAGCAGCCCCCAGGGGGCGGAGGGGGAGCTGTTTTTT
CDR3: CASSPQGAEGELFF

V: TRBV5-1
J: TRBJ1-1
D: TRBD1
size: many
DNA: TGCGCCAGCAGCTTGGGGGACAGGGAGTTCTCTGAAGCTTTCTTT
CDR3: CASSLGDREFSEAFF

V: TRBV21-1
J: TRBJ2-2
D: NA
size: NA
DNA: TGTGCCAGCAGCCCTCGACAGCGTCCTCCCACCGGGGAGCTGTTTTTT
CDR3: CASSPRQRPPTGELFF

V: TRBV6-9
J: TRBJ1-5
D: NA
size: few
DNA: TGTGCCAGCTCAGGAGGCTGTGGCAATCAGCCCCAGCATTTT
CDR3: CASSGGCGNQPQHF

V: TRBV28
J: TRBJ2-2
D: NA
size: many
DNA: TGTGCCAGCAGTAGTGCGGACAGAGGCCACACCGGGGAGCTGTTTTTT
CDR3: CASSSADRGHTGELFF

V: TRBV7-9
J: TRBJ2-2
D: NA
size: NA
DNA: TGTGCCAGCAGCTTGGGCCAGGGGGGGGCCAACACCGGGGAGCTGTTTTTT
CDR3: CASSLGQGGANTGELFF

V: TRBV7-6
J: TRBJ1-3
D: NA
size: NA
DNA: TGTGCCAGCAGCTCCGCGGGCCGCTCTGGAAACACCATATATTTT
CDR3: CASSSAGRSGNTIYF

V: TRBV19
J: TRBJ2-7
D: TRBD1
size: NA
DNA: TGTGCCAGTAGTACGCTTGACAGGGGGCGAGTTCGGTACTTC
CDR3: CASSTLDRGRVRYF

V: TRBV7-9
J: TRBJ1-1
D: TRBD1
size: NA
DNA: TGTGCCAGCAGCGTAATGACAGGGCGAAGGGGGACTGAAGCTTTCTTT
CDR3: CASSVMTGRRGTEAFF

V: TRBV7-2
J: TRBJ1-1
D: TRBD1
size: NA
DNA: TGTGCCAGCGGGCGTACAGGGGGGGGGAACACTGAAGCTTTCTTT
CDR3: CASGRTGGGNTEAFF

V: TRBV12-3/TRBV12-4
J: TRBJ2-1
D: NA
size: few
DNA: TGTGCCAGCAGTTTAAGGGGACCCGGGATGAGTGAGCAGTTCTTC
CDR3: CASSLRGPGMSEQFF

V: TRBV29-1
J: TRBJ2-7
D: TRBD1
size: few
DNA: TGCAGCGTTGAAGAGCCCAGACAGGGGTACGACGAGCAGTACTTC
CDR3: CSVEEPRQGYDEQYF

V: TRBV4-3
J: TRBJ2-1
D: TRBD2
size: few
DNA: TGCGCCAGCAGCCCCAAATCTAGCGGGAGGGCCGCCCTTCGCAATGAGCAGTTCTTC
CDR3: CASSPKSSGRAALRNEQFF

V: TRBV20-1
J: TRBJ1-4
D: NA
size: NA
DNA: TGCAGTGCTCTTAGGGGGAATGAAAAACTGTTTTTT
CDR3: CSALRGNEKLFF

V: TRBV5-6
J: TRBJ2-3
D: TRBD2
size: NA
DNA: TGTGCCAGCAGCCCGATCGGGCGGGAGGGTCTGTCAGATACGCAGTATTTT
CDR3: CASSPIGREGLSDTQYF

V: TRBV11-1
J: TRBJ2-2
D: TRBD2
size: many
DNA: TGTGCCAGCAGCAACTCGGGACTAGCGGGAGTTGCGACCGGGGAGCTGTTTTTT
CDR3: CASSNSGLAGVATGELFF

V: TRBV7-2
J: TRBJ1-2
D: NA
size: few
DNA: TGTGCCAGCAGCTTAGACCACAGGGATGACGGTGGCTACACCTTC
CDR3: CASSLDHRDDGGYTF

V: TRBV28
J: TRBJ2-1
D: TRBD2
size: NA
DNA: TGTGCCAGCCTTGGACTAGCGGGGGGAAACTACAATGAGCAGTTCTTC
CDR3: CASLGLAGGNYNEQFF

V: TRBV10-3
J: TRBJ2-5
D: NA
size: few
DNA: TGTGCCATCAGTGAGGCGCCTCAAGAGACCCAGTACTTC
CDR3: CAISEAPQETQYF

V: TRBV7-2
J: TRBJ2-1
D: TRBD2
size: many
DNA: TGTGCCAGCACCGTACCGGGACTAGCTTACAATGAGCAGTTCTTC
CDR3: CASTVPGLAYNEQFF

V: TRBV3-1
J: TRBJ1-1
D: TRBD1
size: few
DNA: TGTGCCAGCAGCCAAGCGACAGGGTGGGGTGAAGCTTTCTTT
CDR3: CASSQATGWGEAFF

V: TRBV28
J: TRBJ2-3
D: TRBD2
size: NA
DNA: TGTGCCAGCAGTTTTTCTCGATTAGCGGGATTTAGCACAGATACGCAGTATTTT
CDR3: CASSFSRLAGFSTDTQYF

V: TRBV4-2
J: TRBJ2-1
D: NA
size: few
DNA: TGTGCCAGCAGCCAAGCTCAGGGTGGCGAGCAGTTCTTC
CDR3: CASSQAQGGEQFF

V: TRBV20-1
J: TRBJ2-1
D: NA
size: few
DNA: TGCAGTGCCGAGGGACTCTCCAATGAGCAGTTCTTC
CDR3: CSAEGLSNEQFF

V: TRBV20-1
J: TRBJ2-5
D: TRBD2
size: few
DNA: TGCAGTGCTAGCGGGGGGGCTCGAGAGACCCAGTACTTC
CDR3: CSASGGARETQYF

V: TRBV7-9
J: TRBJ2-7
D: NA
size: NA
DNA: TGTGCCAGCAGCCTCCACGGGCGGCGGGACGGAGACTACGAGCAGTACTTC
CDR3: CASSLHGRRDGDYEQYF

V: TRBV12-3/TRBV12-4
J: TRBJ1-5
D: TRBD1
size: NA
DNA: TGTGCCAGCAGTACGGGACAGGGGAATCAGCCCCAGCATTTT
CDR3: CASSTGQGNQPQHF

V: TRBV28
J: TRBJ2-3
D: NA
size: NA
DNA: TGTGCCAGCGCCCTCGGGGGAGGCACAGATACGCAGTATTTT
CDR3: CASALGGGTDTQYF

V: TRBV7-9
J: TRBJ2-2
D: NA
size: many
DNA: TGTGCCAGCAGCTTCACTCCCCAGAAGCTGTTTTTT
CDR3: CASSFTPQKLFF

V: TRBV4-1
J: TRBJ2-1
D: NA
size: few
DNA: TGCGCCAGCAGAGGATCCGGGACGTCCGCCTACAATGAGCAGTTCTTC
CDR3: CASRGSGTSAYNEQFF

V: TRBV5-1
J: TRBJ2-7
D: TRBD2
size: few
DNA: TGCGCCAGCAGCCAGCGAAGCGGGGCCTACGAGCAGTACTTC
CDR3: CASSQRSGAYEQYF

V: TRBV10-2
J: TRBJ2-7
D: TRBD2
size: NA
DNA: TGCGCCAGCAGTGAGGAGCTAGCGGTTTACTACGAGCAGTACTTC
CDR3: CASSEELAVYYEQYF

V: TRBV12-3/TRBV12-4
J: TRBJ2-3
D: NA
size: once
DNA: TGTGCCAGCAGTTTTGGCAGGGTGGGGAGCACAGATACGCAGTATTTT
CDR3: CASSFGRVGSTDTQYF

V: TRBV5-1
J: TRBJ1-3
D: NA
size: NA
DNA: TGCGCCAGCAGCTTCACCCCACCCCCTGGAAACACCATATATTTT
CDR3: CASSFTPPPGNTIYF

V: TRBV6-2/TRBV6-3
J: TRBJ2-4
D: TRBD2
size: few
DNA: TGTGCCAGCAGTTACTCGAAGGATGTCGGACTAGCGGAGGCCAAAAACATTCAGTACTTC
CDR3: CASSYSKDVGLAEAKNIQYF

V: TRBV29-1
J: TRBJ2-1
D: NA
size: few
DNA: TGCAGCGTTGAGGCGGACAATGAGCAGTTCTTC
CDR3: CSVEADNEQFF

V: TRBV5-6
J: TRBJ2-3
D: TRBD2
size: NA
DNA: TGTGCCTGCAGCAAAACTAGCGGAGTGAACACAGATACGCAGTATTTT
CDR3: CACSKTSGVNTDTQYF

V: TRBV5-1
J: TRBJ1-4
D: NA
size: NA
DNA: TGCGCCAGCAGTTATGTTGGTTTGGGGGAAAAACTGTTTTTT
CDR3: CASSYVGLGEKLFF

V: TRBV12-3/TRBV12-4
J: TRBJ1-3
D: NA
size: many
DNA: TGTGCCGGCACGATGGCTCGACGGGGAAACACCATATATTTT
CDR3: CAGTMARRGNTIYF

V: TRBV5-5
J: TRBJ2-7
D: TRBD1
size: NA
DNA: TGTGCCAGCAGCTTGGCGGGACAGGATGCATACGAGCAGTACTTC
CDR3: CASSLAGQDAYEQYF